These 25 T cell receptor beta chains came from one sample sequenced in a study of shared clonotypes between healthy human individuals. The method was immunoSEQ multiplex PCR; TCRdb's version includes in-frame clones alone and lacks a portion of them. Among roughly 2.4 million clones listed, 90% to 96% were seen once. The sequencing input was naive CD4+ T cells sorted from blood. Indicated subset: CD45RA+ positively selected. All receptors derive from a young man in good health.

The genes are TRBV7-2 and TRBJ2-1, with 7 bases fitting TRBD2. CDR1 SGHTA and CDR2 FQGNSA come from the germline V gene. This CDR3 comprises 13 residues. Trimming cost V 5 bases and J 9 bases; bases outside gene matches: 7. CDR3: CASSETSGGEQFF. The CDR3, as DNA: TGTGCCAGCAGCGAAACGTCGGGGGGTGAGCAGTTCTTC.

The chain links TRBV7-2 to TRBJ1-5, with D maybe TRBD1 (6 bases). The CDR3 loop spans 17 amino acids. Germline V CDR1 and CDR2: SGHTA, FQGNSA. Trimming took 1 base from V and 1 from J, leaving 14 bases between them. The CDR3 bases are TGTGCCAGCAGCTTAGTCGGGGCAGGGGTGAGCAATCAGCCCCAGCATTTT. The encoded protein is CASSLVGAGVSNQPQHF.

The rearrangement uses TRBV23-1 and TRBJ2-7, with D uncertain. TRBV23-1 is recorded as an ORF, its role being uncertain. The CDR3 spans 13 residues. V dropped 0 bases and J dropped 7 bases, with 10 bases sitting between them. For the CDR3, the DNA is TGCGCCAGCAGTCAATCGGTCCCTGGGGAGCAGTACTTC. It codes for CASSQSVPGEQYF.

The V gene is TRBV27, the J gene TRBJ2-5; weak D call: TRBD1 (5 bases). The CDR3 is 14 amino acids. Trimming pared 3 bases from V and 5 bases from J, leaving 13 bases between. Germline values: CDR1 MNHEY, CDR2 SMNVEV (reference sequence). CDR3 nucleotide sequence: TGTGCCAGCAGTTTCAGGGCTCGTGGGGAGACCCAGTACTTC. It codes for CASSFRARGETQYF.

V is TRBV11-2 and J is TRBJ1-1, with D possibly TRBD1 on 5 matching bases. The germline V gene encodes CDR1 SGHAT and CDR2 FQNNGV. The ends were cut back, 2 bases at V and 8 bases at J, with 18 bases in the middle. This CDR3 region has 15 residues. The CDR3 protein is CASSLTGTSFTEAFF. The DNA of the CDR3 is TGTGCCAGCAGCTTAACCGGGACGTCCTTTACCGAAGCTTTCTTT.

The chain has TRBV19 and TRBJ1-1; TRBD1 matches at 7 bases. V gave up 10 bases and J gave up 3 bases; unmatched junction bases: 14. The CDR3 extends over 15 amino acids. Germline-derived CDR1 and CDR2 are LNHDA and SQIVND (reference sequence). The CDR3 region has the DNA TGTGCCAAAAAGTATACGCACCAGGGGGACACTGAAGCTTTCTTT. It translates to CAKKYTHQGDTEAFF.

This chain links TRBV30 with TRBJ1-5, with a tentative D call TRBD1 (5 bases). V lost 0 bases to trimming and J lost 6 bases, with 15 bases between them. The CDR3 consists of 15 residues. Germline V gene sequence: CDR1 GTSNPN, CDR2 SVGIG (reference sequence). CDR3 coding DNA: TGTGCCTGGAGTGTAACCAGGGCCGGTGGTCAGCCCCAGCATTTT. Residues: CAWSVTRAGGQPQHF.

This chain joins TRBV10-1 and TRBJ1-3; D is unclear. The CDR3 has 15 amino acids. The V end was cut by 3 bases, the J end by 0 bases, with 9 bases between. Per the germline V gene, CDR1 is WNHNN and CDR2 is SYGVQD (reference sequence). The CDR3 loop is CASSDSRYSGNTIYF. CDR3 DNA: TGCGCCAGCAGTGACAGTCGCTACTCTGGAAACACCATATATTTT.

This chain links TRBV25-1 with TRBJ2-3, with TRBD2 matching 7 bases. The germline gives CDR1 MGHDK, CDR2 SYGVNS. The CDR3 loop spans 15 amino acids. V shed 2 bases, J shed 2 bases, and the junction held 4 bases outside the gene matches. In nucleotides, the CDR3 is TGTGCCAGCAGTGAAGGAGCGGGACTCACAGATACGCAGTATTTT. Its protein is CASSEGAGLTDTQYF.

The J gene is TRBJ2-1, the V gene TRBV7-2; 10 positions agree with TRBD2. Trimming cost V 6 bases and J 8 bases; bases outside gene matches: 7. Germline V gene lookup returns CDR1 SGHTA and CDR2 FQGNSA. The CDR3 extends over 14 amino acids. The CDR3 region is CASSLASGSYEQFF. CDR3 in DNA: TGTGCCAGCAGTCTGGCTAGCGGGAGCTATGAGCAGTTCTTC.

The chain recombines TRBV2 with TRBJ2-5; a weak D match, TRBD1 (5 bases). This CDR3 region has 14 residues. The V gene lost 4 bases and the J gene lost 7 bases, with 16 bases spanning the gap. The V gene's germline CDR1 is SNHLY and CDR2 FYNNEI. The CDR3 DNA reads as TGTGCCAGCAGTGTCAGTGGGGCCCAGGGGACCCAGTACTTC. Translating gives CASSVSGAQGTQYF.

The V and J genes are TRBV19 and TRBJ2-1, with a possible D match to TRBD1 (6 bases). Trimming stripped 1 base from V and 10 bases from J, with 11 bases between. The CDR3 totals 13 residues. Per germline, CDR1 LNHDA and CDR2 SQIVND (reference sequence). CDR3: CASSIVGTSEQFF. The CDR3 nucleotides are TGTGCCAGTAGTATAGTAGGGACATCCGAGCAGTTCTTC.

CDR3 residues: CASSQDMARYEQYF. The CDR3 DNA reads TGCGCCAGCAGCCAAGATATGGCCCGCTACGAGCAGTACTTC. The chain joins TRBV4-3 to TRBJ2-7; D unresolved. V lost 0 bases, J lost 3 bases, and 9 bases lay in between. The CDR3 consists of 14 residues. Germline V gene data show CDR1 as LGHNA and CDR2 as YSLEER.

Of note for this clone: The same CDR3 can be traced to other DNA sequences in this sample. This chain uses TRBV11-2 with TRBJ1-6; D is possibly TRBD1 (6 bases). Trimming took off 0 bases at V and 9 bases at J, with 6 bases between the two ends. The CDR3 is made up of 13 amino acids. Germline V gives CDR1 SGHAT, CDR2 FQNNGV. CDR3 sequence reads: CASSLDRGSPLHF. The DNA of the CDR3 is TGTGCCAGCAGCTTAGACAGGGGTTCACCCCTCCACTTT. Variable domain in full (rest from reference TRBV11-2 and TRBJ1-6): EAGVAQSPRYKIIEKRQSVAFWCNPISGHATLYWYQQILGQGPKLLIQFQNNGVVDDSQLPKDRFSAERLKGVDSTLKIQPAKLEDSAVYLCASSLDRGSPLHFGNGTRLTVT.

The chain employs TRBV11-2 and TRBJ2-5; TRBD2 is a possible D gene (6 bases). The germline V gene encodes CDR1 SGHAT and CDR2 FQNNGV. V was cut by 3 bases and J by 1 base, with 15 bases left in between. CDR3 length: 16 amino acids. The CDR3, as DNA: TGTGCCAGCAGCTTTAGCGGAAGGCACACCCAAGAGACCCAGTACTTC. Its protein is CASSFSGRHTQETQYF.

Remarks on this clone: This specimen includes other DNA sequences encoding the same CDR3. This sequence joins TRBV7-2 and TRBJ2-6; D is unresolved. Trimming shortened V by 2 bases and J by 0 bases, and 5 bases separated the two germline ends. This CDR3 is built from 15 residues. Germline V CDR1 and CDR2: SGHTA, FQGNSA. DNA for the CDR3: TGTGCCAGCAGCTTAACGAGCTCTGGGGCCAACGTCCTGACTTTC. Translation: CASSLTSSGANVLTF.

As concerns this clone: Other DNA sequences of this sample code for an identical CDR3. CDR3 bases: TGTGCCAGCCGGTGGGGGAACACTGAAGCTTTCTTT. This codes for CASRWGNTEAFF. The J gene is TRBJ1-1, the V gene TRBV6-5; D uncertain. Germline CDR1 and CDR2: MNHEY and SVGAGI. The CDR3 has 12 residues. The V end was cut by 8 bases, the J end by 1 base, with 8 bases between.

This chain joins TRBV19 and TRBJ2-7; TRBD1 matches 7 bases. J lost 5 bases, V lost 3 bases, and 7 bases had no gene match. The CDR3 consists of 14 residues. Germline V gives CDR1 LNHDA, CDR2 SQIVND (reference sequence). The CDR3 spells CASSMGQGVDEQYF. In DNA form, the CDR3 reads TGTGCCAGTAGTATGGGGCAGGGGGTAGACGAGCAGTACTTC.

CDR3 sequence reads: CASSFGQGINEQYF. DNA for the CDR3: TGTGCCAGCAGCTTTGGACAGGGTATCAACGAGCAGTACTTC. The V call is TRBV11-3, the J call TRBJ2-7, with 8 bases that match TRBD1. The CDR3 has 14 residues. Looked up from germline, CDR1 is SGHNT and CDR2 is YENEEA. With V trimmed by 3 bases and J by 5 bases, 6 bases remained unmatched.

The chain joins TRBV5-6 to TRBJ1-1; no firm D call. Trimming pared 3 bases from V and 5 bases from J, leaving 5 bases between. Germline V gene sequence: CDR1 SGHDT, CDR2 YYEEEE. CDR3 length: 11 residues. CDR3 amino acids: CASSSWTEAFF. CDR3 in DNA: TGTGCCAGCAGCTCTTGGACTGAAGCTTTCTTT.

The J gene is TRBJ2-3, the V gene TRBV5-4; D is uncertain. From germline, CDR1 is SGHNT and CDR2 YYREEE (reference sequence). The CDR3 totals 14 residues. Trimming cost V 5 bases and J 2 bases, with 12 bases left between them. The CDR3 DNA follows: TGTGCCAGCAGGCGAGGATCTGCCACAGATACGCAGTATTTT. The encoded protein is CASRRGSATDTQYF.

The genes are TRBV29-1 and TRBJ2-4; 11 bases are a match to TRBD1. Looked up from germline, CDR1 is SQVTM and CDR2 is ANQGSEA. The CDR3 is 14 amino acids. The junction had 11 bases not matched to a gene; V was cut back by 6 bases and J by 10 bases. CDR3 residues: CSVLPGTGGTIQYF. In DNA form, the CDR3 reads TGCAGCGTCCTACCCGGGACAGGGGGTACGATTCAGTACTTC.

The chain joins TRBV10-3 to TRBJ2-7, with 7 bases identical to TRBD1. V was clipped by 4 bases and J by 2 bases; unmatched bases: 5. There are 14 residues in the CDR3. Germline V gives CDR1 ENHRY, CDR2 SYGVKD. CDR3 DNA: TGTGCCATCAGTGGAGAGACAGGGCCCTACGAGCAGTACTTC. This translates into CAISGETGPYEQYF.

In its sample, this clone was seen once. CDR3 loop: CASSQGATSGTETQYF. The CDR3 region has the DNA TGCGCCAGCAGCCAAGGGGCGACTAGCGGGACCGAAACGCAGTATTTT. The chain uses TRBV4-1 and TRBJ2-3; TRBD2 aligns across 11 bases. Germline trimming cut 1 base from V and 9 bases from J; bases unmatched to any gene: 9. This CDR3 comprises 16 residues. Germline-derived CDR1 and CDR2 are MGHRA and YSYEKL.

The V call is TRBV19, the J call TRBJ1-5; the D gene is possibly TRBD1 (5 bases). V lost 5 bases, J lost 0 bases, and 11 bases lay in between. The CDR3 is made up of 15 amino acids. The germline V gene has CDR1 LNHDA and CDR2 SQIVND (reference sequence). The CDR3 is CASSSTAYSNQPQHF. The CDR3, as DNA: TGTGCCAGTAGTTCGACAGCTTATAGCAATCAGCCCCAGCATTTT.